The 21 T cell receptor beta chains in this list originate from one sample, sequenced in a study of CD8+CD57+ T cells in acquired aplastic anemia. Using genomic DNA as the template, TCR beta VDJ and CDR3 profiling was carried out. From the reads, TCRdb called clonotypes with MiXCR, one entry per CDR3 protein. The sample records just over 450,000 distinct CDR3 sequences, around 32% being singletons. CD8+CD57+ cell expansion, shown by flow cytometry, had occurred in the patients selected for sequencing. Sequencing used sorted CD4+, CD8+, or CD8+CD57+ T cells (not recorded which) from PBMCs. The receptors come from a human donor with aplastic anemia.

For this clonotype: A read error may account for a junction end that differs from germline. This sequence joins TRBV15 and TRBJ2-1; D is undetermined. Looked up from germline, CDR1 is LNHNV and CDR2 is YYDKDF (reference sequence). The CDR3 has 9 residues. CDR3 in DNA: TGTGCCACCAGCGCGAAGGGTGTCTTC. Translated: CATSAKGVF.

This clonotype was seen ten or more times. As DNA, the CDR3 is TGTGCCAGCAGCCCCCCGGCCAACACTGAAGCTTTCTTT. It encodes CASSPPANTEAFF. V and J are TRBV7-9 and TRBJ1-1; no clear D gene. This CDR3 has 13 residues. V dropped 5 bases and J dropped 2 bases, with 9 bases sitting between them. Germline loops: CDR1 SEHNR, CDR2 FQNEAQ (reference sequence).

This chain uses TRBV29-1 with TRBJ1-1; TRBD1 might be the D (5 bases). Germline loops: CDR1 SQVTM, CDR2 ANQGSEA. CDR3 length equals 11 residues. Deletions cut 6 bases from V and 8 bases from J, with 13 bases between. CDR3 region: CSVVAGAEAFF. The CDR3 bases are TGCAGCGTGGTAGCCGGGGCCGAAGCTTTCTTT.

This clonotype was seen more than once but under ten times. The V gene is TRBV6-9, the J gene TRBJ2-5; TRBD1 agrees at 8 bases. The CDR3 length is 16 residues. The V gene end was trimmed by 2 bases and the J gene end by 4 bases; junction bases not matched to a gene: 9. Germline V gene lookup returns CDR1 MNHGY and CDR2 SVAAGI. CDR3 sequence reads: CASSYVLRTGRETQYF. DNA for the CDR3: TGTGCCAGCAGTTATGTTTTACGGACAGGGAGAGAGACCCAGTACTTC.

This chain uses TRBV30 with TRBJ1-5, with 7 bases aligning to TRBD1. This CDR3 spans 15 amino acids. CDR1 is GTSNPN, CDR2 SVGIG, per germline (reference sequence). The V segment lost 2 bases and the J segment 6 bases; nucleotides outside the gene matches: 10. This CDR3 is CAWSLRQGGSQPQHF. In DNA form, the CDR3 reads TGTGCCTGGAGTCTCCGACAGGGTGGTAGTCAGCCCCAGCATTTT.

This clonotype was counted only a few times. The gene calls are TRBV20-1 and TRBJ2-3; 10 bases are shared with TRBD2. The CDR3 runs to 17 residues. With 5 bases clipped from V and 0 bases from J, the junction kept 11 bases outside the gene matches. Germline values: CDR1 DFQATT, CDR2 SNEGSKA (reference sequence). CDR3 amino acids: CSAHRGATSGSTDTQYF. CDR3 DNA sequence: TGCAGTGCTCACCGGGGGGCGACTAGCGGGAGCACAGATACGCAGTATTTT.

Points on this clonotype: This may be a read error: a much more frequent sequence differs by one nucleotide. This rearrangement joins TRBV2 to TRBJ2-1; D not resolved. The better agreement between TRBJ2-7 and the DNA end casts doubt on the J call. Germline V gene lookup returns CDR1 SNHLY and CDR2 FYNNEI. This CDR3 is built from 14 residues. The CDR3 spells CATGPPSSYNEQYF. The CDR3 coding sequence is TGTGCCACAGGACCGCCGAGCTCCTACAATGAGCAGTACTTC.

Details on this clonotype: A much larger clone lies one base from this, so it may be a read error. The chain employs TRBV2 and TRBJ2-5; 9 positions agree with TRBD1. Germline CDR1 reads SNHLY; CDR2 reads FYNNEI. CDR3 length: 15 amino acids. V was clipped by 7 bases and J by 6 bases; unmatched bases: 12. The CDR3 coding sequence is TGTGCCAGCATCGGTACAGGGGGCTTTTCCAAGACCCAGTACTTC. It is translated as CASIGTGGFSKTQYF.

This chain's CDR3 is CASSVGDRVEDGYTF. Here the CDR3 DNA reads TGTGCCAGCAGCGTAGGAGACAGGGTGGAGGATGGCTACACCTTC. This chain links TRBV9 with TRBJ1-2, with 7 bases that match TRBD1. Trimming at V came to 0 bases and at J to 6 bases, leaving 8 bases not matched to a gene. The CDR3 is 15 residues long. The germline CDR1 and CDR2 sequences are SGDLS and YYNGEE. Variable domain in full (rest from reference TRBV9 and TRBJ1-2): DSGVTQTPKHLITATGQRVTLRCSPRSGDLSVYWYQQSLDQGLQFLIQYYNGEERAKGNILERFSAQQFPDLHSELNLSSLELGDSALYFCASSVGDRVEDGYTFGSGTRLTVV.

The CDR3 sequence: CASSFGTGNFYEQYF. CDR3 nucleotides: TGTGCCAGCAGCTTTGGGACAGGAAATTTCTACGAGCAGTACTTC. The gene calls are TRBV7-2 and TRBJ2-7; 8 bases agree with TRBD1. CDR3 length: 15 residues. Germline assignment: CDR1 SGHTA and CDR2 FQGNSA. Unmatched junction bases numbered 7, after V lost 3 bases and J lost 3 bases.

This clonotype came up a few times. This chain joins TRBV10-3 and TRBJ1-2; D possibly corresponds to TRBD1 (5 bases). The CDR3 totals 13 residues. The V gene's germline CDR1 is ENHRY and CDR2 SYGVKD. V dropped 3 bases and J dropped 3 bases, with 8 bases sitting between them. CDR3 amino acids: CAISDQQDYGYTF. The DNA for the CDR3 is TGTGCCATCAGTGACCAACAGGACTATGGCTACACCTTC.

With respect to this clonotype: An end of the junction does not agree with germline; a read error may underlie this. This chain links TRBV7-6 with TRBJ2-3, with 15 bases fitting TRBD2. CDR1 is SGHVS and CDR2 is FNYEAQ in the germline V gene. The CDR3 extends over 18 amino acids. In nucleotides, the CDR3 is TGTGCTAGCAGCGCCGGACTAGCGGGAGGGCCGCTCCCAGATACGCAGTATTTT. Its protein product is CASSAGLAGGPLPDTQYF.

This chain joins TRBV30 and TRBJ1-6; the D is unclear. This CDR3 is built from 12 residues. The germline V gene has CDR1 GTSNPN and CDR2 SVGIG (reference sequence). The chain's CDR3 is CAHRRLSSPLHF. CDR3 DNA: TGTGCTCATAGAAGACTGTCTTCACCCCTCCACTTT.

The chain couples TRBV5-6 to TRBJ1-2, with D unresolved. Germline V CDR1 and CDR2: SGHDT, YYEEEE. The germline V and J ends were trimmed by 5 bases and 1 base, with 12 bases remaining between them. The CDR3 is 14 amino acids. The CDR3 coding sequence is TGTGCCAGCAGTATCAACACGCGTAACTATGGCTACACCTTC. This encodes CASSINTRNYGYTF.

In its sample, this clonotype was seen a few times. The rearrangement uses TRBV12-3 or TRBV12-4 and TRBJ2-1; 10 positions match TRBD2. V gave up 9 bases and J gave up 5 bases; unmatched junction bases: 10. This CDR3 region has 15 residues. CDR3 amino acids: CASSLGLAANNEQFF. The CDR3 DNA sequence: TGTGCCAGTTCCTTAGGACTAGCGGCGAACAATGAGCAGTTCTTC.

The chain joins TRBV2 to TRBJ2-1; 11 positions match TRBD1. This CDR3 has 17 amino acids. Germline V gene lookup returns CDR1 SNHLY and CDR2 FYNNEI. The V segment lost 5 bases and the J segment 7 bases; nucleotides outside the gene matches: 13. DNA of the CDR3: TGTGCCAGCAGTTTCGGACAGGGGGCCCGTGTAATGAATGAGCAGTTCTTC. Amino acids: CASSFGQGARVMNEQFF.

On this clonotype: A read error may explain this, as a much larger clone is one base away. The V call is TRBV2, the J call TRBJ2-1; TRBD1 agrees at 10 bases. V was pared by 4 bases and J by 6 bases, with 6 bases of the junction left unmatched. The CDR3 extends over 15 amino acids. In germline, CDR1 is SNHLY, CDR2 FYNNEI. Here the CDR3 DNA reads TGTGCCAGCAGTGGATCGGGACAGGGGATCAATGAGCAGTTCTTC. This codes for CASSGSGQGINEQFF.

This clonotype was seen a handful of times. The junction does not match germline at one end; this may be a read error. The chain carries TRBV7-7 and TRBJ2-2; tentative D call: TRBD2 (5 bases). The germline V gene has CDR1 SSHAT and CDR2 FNYEAQ (reference sequence). The CDR3 extends over 14 amino acids. The CDR3 reads CASRLARNTGELFF. In nucleotides, the CDR3 is TGTGCTAGCAGATTAGCGCGGAACACCGGGGAGCTGTTTTTT.

This CDR3 reads CASSQTPGRETQYF. CDR3 nucleotides: TGTGCCAGCAGCCAAACCCCGGGTCGGGAGACCCAGTACTTC. V and J are TRBV3-1 and TRBJ2-5, with D unresolved. Looked up from germline, CDR1 is LGHDT and CDR2 is YNNKEL (reference sequence). The CDR3 runs to 14 residues. Trimming pared 2 bases from V and 5 bases from J, leaving 12 bases between.

The chain links TRBV2 to TRBJ1-1; D gene ambiguous. From germline, CDR1 is SNHLY and CDR2 FYNNEI. With 1 base removed from V and 5 bases from J, the gap between germline ends came to 11 bases. This CDR3 comprises 14 residues. The CDR3 nucleotides read TGTGCCAGCAGTGAAGTGCTCGTGGGGACTGAAGCTTTCTTT. Protein: CASSEVLVGTEAFF.

This clonotype was seen ten or more times. The chain recombines TRBV19 with TRBJ2-1, with D uncertain. Per the germline V gene, CDR1 is LNHDA and CDR2 is SQIVND (reference sequence). This CDR3 contains 14 residues. The germline V and J ends were trimmed by 4 bases and 1 base, with 8 bases remaining between them. CDR3 bases: TGTGCCAGTAGTACACTCGGTTCCTACAATGAGCAGTTCTTC. Translated: CASSTLGSYNEQFF.